The source of this T cell receptor (beta chain) is a study of shared clonotypes between healthy human individuals. In the study's own analysis: Filtering was not the same, since immunoSEQ gave junction-only sequences without quality scores. Data came from immunoSEQ multiplex PCR; TCRdb stores just in-frame clones and leaves some out. V and J calls plus clone size are reproduced from that table; the DNA served to infer D and trimming. The data hold approximately 1.5 million clones, with roughly 98% observed a single time. Germline V gene data show CDR1 as SGHRS and CDR2 as YFSETQ. The CDR3 is 14 amino acids. V was pared by 0 bases and J by 4 bases, with 9 bases between.

The rearrangement links TRBV5-1 to TRBJ2-3, with no clear D. Sequencing was carried out using naive CD4+ T cells sorted from blood. This sample's subset: CD45RA+ positively selected. This TCR came from a man aged 25-45 years in good health. The CDR3 is CASSLVADPDTQYF. For the CDR3, the DNA is TGCGCCAGCAGCTTGGTGGCAGATCCAGATACGCAGTATTTT.